Below, one T cell receptor beta chain is given with its context. Antigen specificity is unknown. These data originate in a study of shared clonotypes between healthy human individuals. Study findings and constraints: At large depth, rarefaction still showed sorted-subset sequencing to be incomplete. Naive subsets tended to show greater estimated richness than memory subsets.

Data came from immunoSEQ multiplex PCR; TCRdb stores just in-frame clones and leaves some out. Of millions of clones in the sample, 93% were seen once. This CDR3 spans 16 amino acids. V lost 1 base, J lost 0 bases, and 0 bases stayed unmatched. Looked up from germline, CDR1 is WSHSY and CDR2 is SAAADI. CD4+ cell separation produced CD45RA+ naive and CD45RA-negative memory subsets. This chain joins TRBV10-2 and TRBJ2-6, with TRBD2 matching 7 bases. The source material was naive CD4+ T cells from PBMCs. Subset denoted: CD45RA+ positively selected. This TCR came from a man between 18 and 29 years old in good health. Some clones in this sample may be carry-over from other donors' samples. The chain's CDR3 is CASSEWGGSGANVLTF. The CDR3 DNA follows: TGCGCCAGCAGTGAGTGGGGGGGCTCTGGGGCCAACGTCCTGACTTTC.